The 2 T cell receptor beta chains in this list originate from one sample, sequenced in a study of cytomegalovirus exposure and HLA in healthy donors. It was with 60 Vbeta and 13 Jbeta primers that the PCR ran. Assay: immunoSEQ multiplex PCR; the TCRdb copy retains only in-frame clones and omits some. The repertoire has about 190,000 clones, about four fifths of them found once; the top ten carry about 2.4%. The specimen was PBMCs. These receptors were collected from a woman aged 50 to 60 in good health and CMV-seropositive.

This chain uses TRBV14 with TRBJ2-1, with a weak D call TRBD2 (5 bases). Germline CDR1 SGHDN, CDR2 FVKESK. V was cut by 2 bases and J by 0 bases, with 8 bases left in between. This CDR3 spans 15 amino acids. Written as DNA, the CDR3 is TGTGCCAGCAGCCAATTCCGGGGCTCCTACAATGAGCAGTTCTTC. Protein product: CASSQFRGSYNEQFF.

This chain uses TRBV27 with TRBJ1-6; D remains unclear. V lost 4 bases to trimming and J lost 12 bases, with 10 bases between them. The CDR3 totals 12 residues. Germline V gene sequence: CDR1 MNHEY, CDR2 SMNVEV (reference sequence). The CDR3 nucleotides read TGTGCCAGCAGTTCACAATTTCTACCCCTCCACTTT. It yields the protein CASSSQFLPLHF.